This TCR beta chain is drawn from a study of CD8 T cells in Susac syndrome. Across the study: When blood was drawn, the patients with Susac syndrome were therapy-naive, on corticosteroids, or on intravenous immunoglobulin alone. General study results and limits: It was acknowledged in the study that the number of individuals who were included in its TCR sequencing and HLA analysis was relatively small.

CD8+ and CD4+ T cells taken from blood had their TCR beta sequenced. As concerns this clonotype: Its antigen is unknown.

The CDR3 runs to 13 residues. With 8 bases removed from V and 2 bases from J, the gap between germline ends came to 7 bases. The germline CDR1 and CDR2 sequences are MNHEY and SMNVEV (reference sequence). The authors reverse transcribed about 0.5 to 1 ug RNA with random hexamers. An immunoSEQ multiplex PCR amplified TCR beta CDR3 over 54 Vbeta and 13 Jbeta. In TCRdb, the immunoSEQ multiplex PCR reads were re-called with MiXCR into one record per CDR3 protein. The sample includes 95,000 to 150,000 distinct CDR3 sequences, roughly 94% of them seen just once. Specimen: CD8+ T cells from PBMCs. The TCR was taken from a human donor with Susac syndrome. The chain has TRBV27 and TRBJ2-6, with D hard to call. The CDR3 here is CASSAAGANVLTF. CDR3 DNA sequence: TGTGCCAGCTCCGCGGCTGGGGCCAACGTCCTGACTTTC.